What follows are 20 T cell receptor beta chains derived from one specimen sequenced in a study of breast tumors, draining lymph nodes, adjacent tissues. MiXCR, applied by TCRdb to the multiplex PCR reads, yields one record per CDR3 protein. The sample has around 290,000 distinct CDR3 sequences, around 31% seen once. Axillary draining lymph nodes of breast cancer patients supplied the node samples. The sample was axillary lymph node tissue. The receptors here all came from a female donor with breast cancer. Some clones in this sample may be carry-over from other donors' samples.

Points on this clonotype: Being one base from a much bigger clone, this may be a read error. This sequence joins TRBV20-1 and TRBJ2-1, with a weak D call TRBD2 (5 bases). The V gene's germline CDR1 is DFQATT and CDR2 SNEGSKA (reference sequence). The CDR3 has 12 amino acids. This CDR3 reads CSATDYISEPFF. The CDR3 DNA is TGCAGTGCCACTGACTATATAAGTGAGCCGTTCTTC.

Worth noting for this clonotype: A read error is possible here, since a much larger clone lies one base away. J is TRBJ2-7 and V is TRBV20-1; 7 bases match TRBD1. The CDR3 is 14 residues long. Germline assignment: CDR1 DFQATT and CDR2 SNEGSKA (reference sequence). The CDR3 DNA sequence: TGCAATGTCACACGGACACAGGGGAACTACGAGCAGTACTTC. Amino acid sequence: CNVTRTQGNYEQYF.

In its sample, this clonotype was seen many times. The chain couples TRBV12-3 or TRBV12-4 to TRBJ2-2; tentatively, D is TRBD2 (6 bases). CDR3 length: 17 residues. Trimming took 6 bases from V and 3 from J, leaving 20 bases between them. CDR3 nucleotide sequence: TGTGCCAGCAGCCGGAGTACTAGGAGGGCGGACACCGGGGAGCTGTTTTTT. Residues: CASSRSTRRADTGELFF.

This rearrangement joins TRBV9 to TRBJ2-5; 9 nucleotides align to TRBD2. CDR3 length: 17 residues. Germline CDR1 SGDLS, CDR2 YYNGEE. Trimming cost V 4 bases and J 7 bases; bases outside gene matches: 17. CDR3 loop: CASSPSAGGGQRGTQYF. The CDR3 DNA sequence: TGTGCCAGCAGCCCTTCTGCGGGGGGGGGACAGCGCGGGACCCAGTACTTC. Filled out from reference TRBV9 and TRBJ2-5, the complete variable domain reads DSGVTQTPKHLITATGQRVTLRCSPRSGDLSVYWYQQSLDQGLQFLIQYYNGEERAKGNILERFSAQQFPDLHSELNLSSLELGDSALYFCASSPSAGGGQRGTQYFGPGTRLLVL.

This clonotype appeared many times. V is TRBV24-1 and J is TRBJ1-4, with 9 bases matching TRBD1. The trim removed 2 bases at V and 5 bases at J, leaving 5 bases unmatched. Germline-derived CDR1 and CDR2 are KGHDR and SFDVKD. The CDR3 has 16 amino acids. The CDR3 bases are TGTGCCACCAGTGATTCCTCCGGGACAGGGAATGAAAAACTGTTTTTT. Protein product: CATSDSSGTGNEKLFF.

Notes on this clonotype: No conserved phenylalanine or tryptophan ends this CDR3, so it is likely a read error. It is unclear where the CDR3 begins or ends on the DNA, so no DNA is shown, and the CDR3 is as TCRdb lists it. J is TRBJ2-1 and V is TRBV9; the D call TRBD2 from the table was never checked on the DNA. The CDR3 is made up of 14 amino acids, end residues included. Germline CDR1 SGDLS, CDR2 YYNGEE. The chain's CDR3 is CASSVRWEGNEQTL.

This clonotype was recorded at least ten times. The chain links TRBV20-1 to TRBJ2-5, with D possibly being TRBD1 or TRBD2 (6 bases each). V was cut by 0 bases and J by 12 bases, with 14 bases left in between. This CDR3 has 12 amino acids. Germline V gene data show CDR1 as DFQATT and CDR2 as SNEGSKA (reference sequence). CDR3 nucleotides: TGCAGTGCTAGAGATCGGGGGCGGTGGGAGTACTTC. The encoded protein is CSARDRGRWEYF.

As to this clonotype: Given a much more abundant clone one base away, this may be a read error. The chain uses TRBV6-2 or TRBV6-3 and TRBJ2-3, with TRBD2 matching over 8 bases. Unmatched junction bases numbered 5, after V lost 8 bases and J lost 1 base. CDR1 MNHEY and CDR2 SVGEGT come from the germline V gene. The CDR3 totals 14 residues. The CDR3, as DNA: TGTGCCAGCCCAAGCGGGAGCGGCACAGATACGCAGTATTTT. It is translated as CASPSGSGTDTQYF.

This clonotype was seen ten or more times. The genes are TRBV5-1 and TRBJ2-7; perhaps TRBD1 as D (5 bases). Trimming removed 6 bases from V and 2 bases from J, with 15 bases in between. Germline V gene data show CDR1 as SGHRS and CDR2 as YFSETQ. The CDR3 contains 14 residues. In DNA form, the CDR3 reads TGCGCCAGCAACCCAGGGAATTCGCCCTACGAGCAGTACTTC. Residues: CASNPGNSPYEQYF.

V is TRBV7-3 and J is TRBJ2-7, with 8 bases lining up with TRBD1. V shed 6 bases, J shed 3 bases, and the junction held 10 bases outside the gene matches. Germline assignment: CDR1 SGHTA and CDR2 FQGTGA. The CDR3 extends over 15 amino acids. DNA for the CDR3: TGTGCCAGCAGAACAAAACACAGGGGGGACTACGAGCAGTACTTC. It translates to CASRTKHRGDYEQYF.

This clonotype was observed at least ten times. The chain combines TRBV11-3 with TRBJ2-7; a possible D gene is TRBD2 (6 bases). Trimming took off 5 bases at V and 0 bases at J, with 11 bases between the two ends. From germline, CDR1 is SGHNT and CDR2 YENEEA. The CDR3 is 14 residues long. In DNA, the CDR3 is TGTGCCAGCAGCGCCGCTAGCGTCTCCTACGAGCAGTACTTC. Translated: CASSAASVSYEQYF.

This clonotype was seen ten or more times. This chain uses TRBV12-3 or TRBV12-4 with TRBJ2-7; 7 bases are shared with TRBD1. V gave up 6 bases and J gave up 3 bases; unmatched junction bases: 8. This CDR3 is 14 amino acids long. This CDR3 reads CASSLGQVNYEQYF. The CDR3 nucleotides are TGTGCCAGCAGCCTCGGACAGGTGAACTACGAGCAGTACTTC.

This clonotype appeared many times. V is TRBV12-5 and J is TRBJ2-3; D call uncertain. Germline CDR1 and CDR2: LGHNT and FRNRAP. The CDR3 has 15 residues. V was pared by 2 bases and J by 0 bases, with 9 bases between. The CDR3 DNA reads TGTGCTAGTGGTTTGATGGCAGTCAGCACAGATACGCAGTATTTT. It codes for CASGLMAVSTDTQYF.

This clonotype came up many times. This chain joins TRBV5-1 and TRBJ1-6, with D perhaps TRBD1 (6 bases). Trimming cost V 1 base and J 8 bases, with 13 bases left between them. CDR3 length: 15 amino acids. Germline V gene data show CDR1 as SGHRS and CDR2 as YFSETQ. Here the CDR3 reads CASSLRGVGDSPLHF. CDR3 nucleotides: TGCGCCAGCAGCTTGAGGGGGGTAGGGGATTCACCCCTCCACTTT.

This clonotype has at least ten counts. The gene calls are TRBV20-1 and TRBJ2-3, with a weak D call TRBD1 (6 bases). The CDR3 has 15 amino acids. V was trimmed by 1 base and J by 0 bases, leaving 11 bases between them. Germline CDR1 reads DFQATT; CDR2 reads SNEGSKA (reference sequence). The CDR3 loop reads CSARAFRGSTDTQYF. Written as DNA, the CDR3 is TGCAGTGCTAGAGCGTTCAGGGGTAGCACAGATACGCAGTATTTT.

This clonotype has ten or more counts. J is TRBJ2-7 and V is TRBV20-1, with D unclear. The CDR3 has 11 amino acids. The germline V gene has CDR1 DFQATT and CDR2 SNEGSKA (reference sequence). The V gene lost 1 base and the J gene lost 4 bases, with 5 bases spanning the gap. CDR3 sequence (DNA): TGCAGTGCTAGAGTGGGGTACGAGCAGTACTTC. This codes for CSARVGYEQYF.

As for this clonotype: A much bigger clone sits one base away, suggesting this may be a read error. The chain has TRBV20-1 and TRBJ2-1, with D unclear. The CDR3 is 12 amino acids. Germline V lookup: CDR1 DFQATT, CDR2 SNEGSKA (reference sequence). The CDR3 DNA follows: TGCAGTGCTAGAGTCCCAGCGTATGAGCCGTTCTTC. The encoded protein is CSARVPAYEPFF.

A remark on this clonotype: A much larger clone sits a single nucleotide away, making a read error possible. V is TRBV6-4 and J is TRBJ2-7; 9 nucleotides align to TRBD2. This CDR3 is built from 15 residues. The germline V gene encodes CDR1 MRHNA and CDR2 SNTAGT. CDR3 residues: CASSAPGREGNEQCF. The CDR3 coding sequence is TGTGCCAGCAGTGCCCCAGGGCGGGAGGGAAACGAGCAGTGCTTC.

This clonotype came up a few times. This sequence joins TRBV29-1 and TRBJ1-1; the D is unclear. The CDR3 spans 13 residues. Germline V lookup: CDR1 SQVTM, CDR2 ANQGSEA. The V gene lost 6 bases and the J gene lost 2 bases, with 13 bases spanning the gap. The CDR3 region has the DNA TGCAGCGTCGTGGCATGGGGAAACACTGAAGCTTTCTTT. Amino acid sequence: CSVVAWGNTEAFF.

The V gene is TRBV20-1, the J gene TRBJ2-1; 13 bases are shared with TRBD2. The CDR3 is 15 residues long. Germline CDR1 and CDR2: DFQATT and SNEGSKA (reference sequence). V shed 4 bases, J shed 9 bases, and the junction held 9 bases outside the gene matches. CDR3 in amino acids: CSAIITSGRAGEQFF. In DNA, the CDR3 is TGCAGTGCTATTATAACTAGCGGGAGGGCCGGTGAGCAGTTCTTC.